This T cell receptor (beta chain) was identified during a study of blood T cell repertoires in COVID-19 (dated by TCRdb to the early 2020s). Some background on the complete study: The collaborator samples originated in the United States, Italy and Spain and spanned the acute and convalescent phases of COVID-19. The repertoires were released in a freely available public database meant as a resource for research on the immune response to SARS-CoV-2. The sample metadata nearly always contained a de-identified subject ID, COVID-19 status, age in years and sex. The prospective study material was composed of cDNA or gDNA derived from T cells, B-cell-depleted T cells, or PBMCs. The dataset comprised deeply sampled blood TCRbeta repertoires from subjects exposed to, actively infected with, or recovered from COVID-19. Samples were obtained from the ongoing ImmuneRACE study (first 160 participants) and from some 1,300 subjects provided by 6 global collaborators. Where HLA class I and class II types were available, the types were taken from metadata supplied by the sample provider, not from assay-based typing. General conclusions and limits of the study: The amount of clinical and demographic metadata varied by source and participant and was provided uncurated.

TCRbeta CDR3 regions were amplified from genomic DNA by means of the immunoSEQ Assay, a bias-controlled multiplex PCR. Turning to the authors' computational methods: The number of nucleated cells in each sample was estimated from the amplification of reference gene primers within the assay. Sequence reads were collapsed and filtered to measure the absolute abundance of every unique TCRbeta CDR3 rearrangement. For each sample, productive Simpson clonality was calculated as the square root of Simpson's diversity index across productive rearrangements. TCRdb took this table from immuneACCESS and kept in-frame rearrangements with V and J called. Such tables lack part of the clones; where checked against another copy, unresolved V genes explain under half of the gap, and the rest is unexplained. The DNA was the basis for D and trimming; V, J and clone size are from that table. The sample has around 190,000 clones on record, 70% to 90% of them singletons. The ten largest account for less than 25% of the sample.

Whole blood was collected in K2EDTA tubes by collaborating institutions according to the institutions' own protocols. For TCRbeta analysis, collaborators shipped samples as frozen whole blood, isolated PBMCs, or DNA extracted from either of those sample types. Remarks on this clone: The clone's antigen remains unknown. The record has no base qualities; no much larger clone is one base away.

Measured from the cysteine to the phenylalanine, the CDR3 is 11 residues long. The DNA shown is the 33-base CDR3, in frame from base 1. V is cut by 1 base and J by 9 bases, and the space between the germline ends is 6 bases. The sequenced material came from peripheral blood. This clonotype was obtained from a man between 65 and 85 years old with active or convalescent COVID-19. Recombination linked TRBV12-3 or TRBV12-4 to TRBJ1-2; the D gene cannot be named for sure. The DNA reads TGTGCCAGCAGTTTAGAGCTCAGCTACACCTTC. This gives the protein CASSLELSYTF.